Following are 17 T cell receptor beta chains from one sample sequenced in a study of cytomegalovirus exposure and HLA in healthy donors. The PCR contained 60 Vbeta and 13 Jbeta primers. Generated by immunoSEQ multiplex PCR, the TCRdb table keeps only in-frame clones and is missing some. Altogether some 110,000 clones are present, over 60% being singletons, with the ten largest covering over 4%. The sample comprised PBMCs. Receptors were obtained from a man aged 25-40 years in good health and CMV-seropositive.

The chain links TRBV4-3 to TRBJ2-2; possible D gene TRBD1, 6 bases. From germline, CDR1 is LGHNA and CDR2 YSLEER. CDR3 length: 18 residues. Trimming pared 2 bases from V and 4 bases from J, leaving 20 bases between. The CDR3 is CASSQIHRAPSVTGELFF. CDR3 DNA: TGCGCCAGCAGCCAAATTCACAGGGCCCCATCGGTCACCGGGGAGCTGTTTTTT.

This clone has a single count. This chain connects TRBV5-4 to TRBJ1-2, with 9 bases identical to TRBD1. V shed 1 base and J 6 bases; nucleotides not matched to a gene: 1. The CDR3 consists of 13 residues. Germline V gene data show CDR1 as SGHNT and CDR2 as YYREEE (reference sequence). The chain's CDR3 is CASSLTGGHGYTF. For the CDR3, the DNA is TGTGCCAGCAGCTTGACAGGGGGCCATGGCTACACCTTC.

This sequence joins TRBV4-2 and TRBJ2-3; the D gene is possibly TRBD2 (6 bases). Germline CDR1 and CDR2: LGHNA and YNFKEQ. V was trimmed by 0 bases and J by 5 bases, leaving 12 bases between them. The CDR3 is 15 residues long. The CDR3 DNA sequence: TGTGCCAGCAGCCAAGAGTTAGCGGCATTAGATACGCAGTATTTT. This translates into CASSQELAALDTQYF.

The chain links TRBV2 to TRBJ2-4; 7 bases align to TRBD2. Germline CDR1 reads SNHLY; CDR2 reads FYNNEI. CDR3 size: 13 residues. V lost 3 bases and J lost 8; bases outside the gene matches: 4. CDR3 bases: TGTGCCAGCAGTGAGGAACGGGAGGACATTCAGTACTTC. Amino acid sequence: CASSEEREDIQYF.

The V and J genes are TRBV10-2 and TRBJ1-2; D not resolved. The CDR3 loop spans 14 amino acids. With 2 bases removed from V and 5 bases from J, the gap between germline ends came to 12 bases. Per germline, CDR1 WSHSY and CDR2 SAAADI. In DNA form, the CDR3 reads TGCGCCAGCAGTGAGGCGAACCGCCGGTATGGCTACACCTTC. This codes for CASSEANRRYGYTF.

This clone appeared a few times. As DNA, the CDR3 is TGCGCCAGCAGTGAGTTACAACCGGGACTAGGCGCTACGCAGTATTTT. Encoded protein: CASSELQPGLGATQYF. The chain employs TRBV10-1 and TRBJ2-3; 8 positions match TRBD2. The CDR3 totals 16 residues. Germline V gene lookup returns CDR1 WNHNN and CDR2 SYGVQD (reference sequence). V trimming: 1 base; J trimming: 8 bases; junction bases outside the gene matches: 11.

The CDR3: CAIQGGDTQYF. CDR3 coding DNA: TGTGCCATCCAGGGGGGAGATACGCAGTATTTT. The V and J genes are TRBV10-3 and TRBJ2-3; tentative D call: TRBD1 (7 bases). V lost 8 bases to trimming and J lost 5 bases, with 8 bases between them. Looked up from germline, CDR1 is ENHRY and CDR2 is SYGVKD. The CDR3 has 11 amino acids.

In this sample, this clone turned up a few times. CDR3 loop: CASSDPTSGLEFF. In DNA form, the CDR3 reads TGTGCCAGCAGTGACCCGACGAGCGGGCTTGAGTTCTTC. V is TRBV6-5 and J is TRBJ2-1; the D gene is possibly TRBD2 (6 bases). The germline V and J ends were trimmed by 5 bases and 14 bases, with 19 bases remaining between them. The CDR3 loop spans 13 amino acids. The germline V gene encodes CDR1 MNHEY and CDR2 SVGAGI.

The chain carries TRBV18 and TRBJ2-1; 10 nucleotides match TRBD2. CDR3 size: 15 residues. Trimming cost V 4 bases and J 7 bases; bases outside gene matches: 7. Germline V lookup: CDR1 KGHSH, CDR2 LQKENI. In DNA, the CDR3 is TGTGCCAGCTCACTCCTTACTAGCGGGGTAAATGAGCAGTTCTTC. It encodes CASSLLTSGVNEQFF.

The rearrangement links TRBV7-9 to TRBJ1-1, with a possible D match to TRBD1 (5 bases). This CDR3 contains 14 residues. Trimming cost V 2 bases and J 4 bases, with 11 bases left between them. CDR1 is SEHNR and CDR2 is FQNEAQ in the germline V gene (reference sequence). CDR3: CASSLMQGPTEAFF. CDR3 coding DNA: TGTGCCAGCAGCTTAATGCAGGGTCCCACTGAAGCTTTCTTT. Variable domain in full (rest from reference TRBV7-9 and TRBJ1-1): DTGVSQNPRHKITKRGQNVTFRCDPISEHNRLYWYRQTLGQGPEFLTYFQNEAQLEKSRLLSDRFSAERPKGSFSTLEIQRTEQGDSAMYLCASSLMQGPTEAFFGQGTRLTVV.

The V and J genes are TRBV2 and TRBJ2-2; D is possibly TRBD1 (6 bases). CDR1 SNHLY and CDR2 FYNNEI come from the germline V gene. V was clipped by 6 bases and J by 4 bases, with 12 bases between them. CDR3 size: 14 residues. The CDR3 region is CASRGASPTGELFF. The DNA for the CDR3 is TGTGCCAGCAGGGGGGCCAGCCCCACCGGGGAGCTGTTTTTT.

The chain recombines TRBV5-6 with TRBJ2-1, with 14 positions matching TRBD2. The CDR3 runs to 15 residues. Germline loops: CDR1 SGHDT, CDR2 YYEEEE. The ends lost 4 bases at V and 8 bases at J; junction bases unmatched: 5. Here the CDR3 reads CASSPGLAGGYEQFF. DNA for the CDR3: TGTGCCAGCAGCCCCGGACTAGCGGGGGGCTATGAGCAGTTCTTC.

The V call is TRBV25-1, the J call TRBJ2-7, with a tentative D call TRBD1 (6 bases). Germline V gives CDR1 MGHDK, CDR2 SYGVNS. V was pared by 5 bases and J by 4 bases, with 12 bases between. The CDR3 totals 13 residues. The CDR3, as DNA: TGTGCCAGCAGTCCCGACAGGCGATACGAGCAGTACTTC. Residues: CASSPDRRYEQYF.

The DNA of the CDR3 is TGCGCCAGCAGCCGACTCGGTGGCTCTGGAAACACCATATATTTT. Its translation is CASSRLGGSGNTIYF. V is TRBV4-1 and J is TRBJ1-3; D is undetermined. There are 15 residues in the CDR3. CDR1 is MGHRA, CDR2 YSYEKL, per germline. V lost 4 bases to trimming and J lost 0 bases, with 10 bases between them.

CDR3: CASSQDWGPRISGANVLTF. DNA for the CDR3: TGTGCCAGCAGCCAAGACTGGGGGCCTCGTATCTCTGGGGCCAACGTCCTGACTTTC. The chain employs TRBV14 and TRBJ2-6, with D possibly TRBD1 on 6 matching bases. The CDR3 has 19 residues. The germline gives CDR1 SGHDN, CDR2 FVKESK. V gave up 0 bases and J gave up 0 bases, with 15 bases separating them.

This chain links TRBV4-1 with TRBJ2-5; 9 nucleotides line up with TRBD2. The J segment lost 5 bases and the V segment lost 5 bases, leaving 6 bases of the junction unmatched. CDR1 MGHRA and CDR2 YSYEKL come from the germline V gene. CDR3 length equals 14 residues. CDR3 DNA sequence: TGCGCCAGCAGCACAGGGACTAGCTGGGAGACCCAGTACTTC. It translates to CASSTGTSWETQYF.

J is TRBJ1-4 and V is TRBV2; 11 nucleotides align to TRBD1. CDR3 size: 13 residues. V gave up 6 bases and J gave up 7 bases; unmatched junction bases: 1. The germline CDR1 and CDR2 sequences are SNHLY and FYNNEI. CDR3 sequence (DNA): TGTGCCAGCAGGGGACAGGGGGTTGAAAAACTGTTTTTT. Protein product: CASRGQGVEKLFF. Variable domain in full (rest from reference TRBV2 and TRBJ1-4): EPEVTQTPSHQVTQMGQEVILRCVPISNHLYFYWYRQILGQKVEFLVSFYNNEISEKSEIFDDQFSVERPDGSNFTLKIRSTKLEDSAMYFCASRGQGVEKLFFGSGTQLSVL.